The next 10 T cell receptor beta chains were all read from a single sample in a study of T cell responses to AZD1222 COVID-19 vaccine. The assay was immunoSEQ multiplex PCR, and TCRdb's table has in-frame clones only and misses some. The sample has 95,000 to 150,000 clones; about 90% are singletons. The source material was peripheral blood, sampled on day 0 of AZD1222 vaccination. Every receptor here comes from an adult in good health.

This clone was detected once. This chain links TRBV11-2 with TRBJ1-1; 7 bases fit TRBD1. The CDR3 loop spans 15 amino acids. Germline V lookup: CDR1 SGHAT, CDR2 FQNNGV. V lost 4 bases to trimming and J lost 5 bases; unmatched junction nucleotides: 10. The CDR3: CASSSLGQVKTEAFF. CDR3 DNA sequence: TGTGCCAGCAGCTCCCTCGGACAGGTTAAAACTGAAGCTTTCTTT.

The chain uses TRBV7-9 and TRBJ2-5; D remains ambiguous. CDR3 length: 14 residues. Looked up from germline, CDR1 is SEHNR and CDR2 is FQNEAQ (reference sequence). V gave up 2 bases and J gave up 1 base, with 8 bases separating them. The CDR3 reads CASSLMAVQETQYF. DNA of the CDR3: TGTGCCAGCAGCTTAATGGCAGTCCAAGAGACCCAGTACTTC. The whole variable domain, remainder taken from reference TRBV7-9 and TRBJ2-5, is DTGVSQNPRHKITKRGQNVTFRCDPISEHNRLYWYRQTLGQGPEFLTYFQNEAQLEKSRLLSDRFSAERPKGSFSTLEIQRTEQGDSAMYLCASSLMAVQETQYFGPGTRLLVL.

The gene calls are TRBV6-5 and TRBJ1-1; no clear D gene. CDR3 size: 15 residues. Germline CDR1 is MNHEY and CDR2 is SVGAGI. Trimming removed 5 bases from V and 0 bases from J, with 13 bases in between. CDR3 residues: CASSRTEVMNTEAFF. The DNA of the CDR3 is TGTGCCAGCAGTCGGACCGAAGTTATGAACACTGAAGCTTTCTTT.

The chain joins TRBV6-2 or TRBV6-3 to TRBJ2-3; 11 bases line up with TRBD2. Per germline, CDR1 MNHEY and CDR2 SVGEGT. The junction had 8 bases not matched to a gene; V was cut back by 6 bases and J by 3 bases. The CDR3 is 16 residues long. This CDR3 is CASSQPGLAVTDTQYF. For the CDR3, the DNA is TGTGCCAGCAGCCAACCGGGACTAGCGGTGACAGATACGCAGTATTTT.

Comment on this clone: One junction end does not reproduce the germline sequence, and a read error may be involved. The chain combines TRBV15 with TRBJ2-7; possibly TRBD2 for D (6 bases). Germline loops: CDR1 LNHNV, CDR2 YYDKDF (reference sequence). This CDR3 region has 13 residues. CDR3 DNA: TGTGCCACCAGCAGAGGGGGGGATAGGAAGGCGGTCTTC. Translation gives CATSRGGDRKAVF. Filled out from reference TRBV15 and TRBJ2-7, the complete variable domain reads DAMVIQNPRYQVTQFGKPVTLSCSQTLNHNVMYWYQQKSSQAPKLLFHYYDKDFNNEADTPDNFQSRRPNTSFCFLDIRSPGLGDTAMYLCATSRGGDRKAVFGPGTRLTVT.

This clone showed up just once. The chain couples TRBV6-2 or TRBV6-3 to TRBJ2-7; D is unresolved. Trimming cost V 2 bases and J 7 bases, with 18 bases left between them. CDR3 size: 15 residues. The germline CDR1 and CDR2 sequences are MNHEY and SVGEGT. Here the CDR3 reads CASSYVGLTGQEQYF. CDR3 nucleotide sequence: TGTGCCAGCAGTTACGTAGGGCTCACCGGGCAGGAGCAGTACTTC.

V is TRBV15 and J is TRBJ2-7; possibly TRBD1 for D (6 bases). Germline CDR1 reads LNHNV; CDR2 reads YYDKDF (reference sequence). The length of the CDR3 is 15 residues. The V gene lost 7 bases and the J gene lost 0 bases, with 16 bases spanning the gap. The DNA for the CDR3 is TGTGCCACCACCACCCTGGCCAGGGGCTCCTACGAGCAGTACTTC. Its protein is CATTTLARGSYEQYF. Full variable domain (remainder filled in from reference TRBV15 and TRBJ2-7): DAMVIQNPRYQVTQFGKPVTLSCSQTLNHNVMYWYQQKSSQAPKLLFHYYDKDFNNEADTPDNFQSRRPNTSFCFLDIRSPGLGDTAMYLCATTTLARGSYEQYFGPGTRLTVT.

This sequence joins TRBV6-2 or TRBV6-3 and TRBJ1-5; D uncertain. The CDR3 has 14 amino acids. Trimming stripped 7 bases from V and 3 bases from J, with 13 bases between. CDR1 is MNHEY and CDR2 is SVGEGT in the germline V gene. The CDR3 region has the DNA TGTGCCAGCACCCCTTACGTGGACAATCAGCCCCAGCATTTT. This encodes CASTPYVDNQPQHF.

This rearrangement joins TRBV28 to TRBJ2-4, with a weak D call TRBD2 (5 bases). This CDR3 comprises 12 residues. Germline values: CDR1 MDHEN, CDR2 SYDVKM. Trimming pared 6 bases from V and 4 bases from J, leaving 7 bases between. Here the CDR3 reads CASRDSKNIQYF. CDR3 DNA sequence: TGTGCCAGCAGGGACTCAAAAAACATTCAGTACTTC.

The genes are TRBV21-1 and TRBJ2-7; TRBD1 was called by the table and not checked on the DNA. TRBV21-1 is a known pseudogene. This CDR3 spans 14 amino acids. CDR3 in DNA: TGTGCCAGCACTGGGGGGGACAGGGCCTACGAGCAGTACTTC. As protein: CASTGGDRAYEQYF.